This T cell receptor beta chain was captured in a study of OX40 agonist ivuxolimab in advanced cancers. Regarding the research as a whole: The costimulatory receptor OX40 (CD134) was targeted by ivuxolimab, a fully human IgG2 agonistic monoclonal antibody. Intravenous ivuxolimab was administered to patients every 2 weeks at six dose levels: 0.01, 0.1, 0.3, 1.5, 3 and 10 mg/kg. Of the roughly 54 dose-escalation patients, hepatocellular carcinoma was present in about 20, melanoma in some 15, renal cell carcinoma in 9 and head and neck cancer in 9. In the dose-escalation cohort, 82.7% of patients were male, and the mean age was approximately 60 years with a range of about 23 to 79. Prior anti-PD-1, anti-PD-L1 or anti-CTLA-4 therapy was permitted, and 40% of dose-escalation patients had received checkpoint inhibitors. Partial responses occurred in three dose-escalation patients, of whom one had hepatocellular carcinoma and two had cutaneous melanoma. Peripheral TCRbeta sequencing aimed to test whether ivuxolimab altered TCR sequence diversity and caused clonal T-cell expansion. The monotherapy dose-escalation portion (N = 52 patients) of the phase I ivuxolimab trial is reported in the paper.

To note about this clone: The antigen it binds to is not known. Qualities for individual bases were not recorded, and no much larger clone is one base off.

Patients with a history of autoimmune disease or receiving systemic immunosuppression were excluded from the trial. In every dose cohort, peripheral blood was drawn for TCR sequencing at baseline, cycle 4 day 1, and cycle 7 day 1. Samples came from an open-label, multicenter, first-in-human phase I dose-escalation trial of ivuxolimab. Adults with locally advanced or metastatic melanoma, renal cell carcinoma, hepatocellular carcinoma or head and neck squamous cell carcinoma were enrolled in the trial. CD4+ and CD8+ T cells were sorted separately from peripheral blood before TCR sequencing. For sequencing of the TCRbeta CDR3 region, genomic DNA was extracted from the sorted cells. TCRbeta CDR3 regions were sequenced using the immunoSEQ Assay. The source is immuneACCESS, and TCRdb retained only in-frame sequences with V and J called. Part of the clones is not carried over; for the studies checked, unresolved V genes explain less than half of this, and the remainder is unexplained. The sample yields about 26,000 clones; more than 70% were counted once. Around 14% of the sample comes from the top ten.

On the study overall, not on this receptor specifically: Partial responders in the 0.1-3.0 mg/kg groups had among the lowest normalized peripheral clonal expansion, especially among CD8+ T cells. Clonal expansion of both CD4+ and CD8+ blood T cells was observed from baseline to week 6 at doses 0.1 to 3.0 mg/kg. Low levels of normalized T-cell clonal expansion were also shown by some nonresponding patients. Antigen specificity was not determined for the clonally expanded peripheral T cells. After ivuxolimab, more expanded clones were found on average in CD8+ T cells than in CD4+ T cells.

The germline V gene supplies CDR1 SNHLY and CDR2 FYNNEI. Germline trimming: 7 bases from V, 7 bases from J; junction bases outside gene matches: 8. The CDR3 measures 13 amino acids from cysteine to phenylalanine. CDR3 DNA is the only sequence kept; it has 39 bases, read in frame from the first base. The TCR sequence derives from an adult with an advanced solid tumor such as melanoma, head and neck, liver or kidney cancer. The chain is assembled from TRBV2 and TRBJ2-7, and 9 junctional nucleotides match TRBD1. The material was CD4+ or CD8+ T cells sorted from blood, obtained in a trial of the OX40 agonist ivuxolimab. The CDR3 here reads CASKRDREREQYF. DNA sequence: TGTGCCAGCAAACGGGACAGGGAAAGGGAGCAGTACTTC.